The 3 T cell receptor beta chains listed next were all sequenced from one sample in a study of T-cell reconstitution after alpha-beta-depleted transplantation in children. Molecular barcoding with unique molecular identifiers was used for the TCRbeta library. MiXCR, applied by TCRdb to the PCR reads, yields one record per CDR3 protein. This table holds roughly 500,000 distinct CDR3 sequences, about an eighth found once. This specimen was PBMCs from the stem cell graft donor, taken from the stem cell graft. Every receptor here comes from a human donor who donated a stem cell graft to a child with combined immunodeficiency.

In DNA, the CDR3 is TGTGCCAGCAACCTGCGGCTAGCGGGAGAGCAGTTCTTC. Residues: CASNLRLAGEQFF. V gene TRBV12-3 or TRBV12-4 combines with J gene TRBJ2-1, with TRBD2 matching over 9 bases. The CDR3 sequence is 13 residues long. V dropped 7 bases and J dropped 10; count of bases not matched to a gene: 8.

The rearrangement joins TRBV27 to TRBJ1-2; 9 bases are shared with TRBD1. The J segment lost 7 bases and the V segment lost 6 bases, leaving 9 bases of the junction unmatched. The CDR3 has 14 residues. Germline V gives CDR1 MNHEY, CDR2 SMNVEV (reference sequence). The CDR3 DNA reads as TGTGCCAGCAGCGTCCTGGGACAGGGTGGTGGCTACACCTTC. Translation: CASSVLGQGGGYTF.

V usage is TRBV7-2 and J usage is TRBJ2-1, with D perhaps TRBD2 (6 bases). CDR1 and CDR2 from the germline V gene are SGHTA and FQGNSA. Trimming removed 2 bases at V and 3 bases at J, with 11 bases between. This CDR3 comprises 15 residues. The CDR3: CASSLTGLNYNEQFF. The CDR3 nucleotides read TGTGCCAGCAGCTTAACGGGACTCAACTACAATGAGCAGTTCTTC. Variable domain in full (rest from reference TRBV7-2 and TRBJ2-1): GAGVSQSPSNKVTEKGKDVELRCDPISGHTALYWYRQSLGQGLEFLIYFQGNSAPDKSGLPSDRFSAERTGGSVSTLTIQRTQQEDSAVYLCASSLTGLNYNEQFFGPGTRLTVL.